This T cell receptor beta chain was documented in a study of identical twins. TCRdb reprocessed the 5' RACE reads via MiXCR and lists one record per CDR3 protein. This sample carries 600,000 to 800,000 distinct CDR3 sequences, around 20% of them seen once, and the ten largest clones take roughly 4%. This clonotype was detected a few times. As yet, its antigen is unknown. The CDR3 contains 12 residues. J was trimmed by 9 bases and V by 5 bases; bases with no gene match: 4. Findings and caveats of the study: The same donors were not followed; conclusions instead depended on cross-sectional statistical analysis.

The sample also formed part of further work on T cells expressing NK-cell markers. That work states: Sorted CD3+CD56-NKG2C+, CD3+CD56+NKG2C- and CD3+CD56+NKG2C+ T cells were the source of the TCR beta repertoires.

This clonotype was obtained from a woman between 18 and 29 years old in good health. J is TRBJ2-1 and V is TRBV12-3 or TRBV12-4, with TRBD2 identical over 7 bases. Sequences were obtained from PBMCs. The CDR3 nucleotides read TGTGCCAGCAGTCCGGGGGGTCCTGAGCAGTTCTTC. As protein: CASSPGGPEQFF.